This T cell receptor beta chain originates from a study of T cell repertoires in aging, cancer and after chemotherapy. Whole-study context: Over several months to years, re-sampled healthy donor repertoires clearly shared clones. Regarding the study as a whole: In each cancer cohort, median generation probability increased across chemotherapy, suggesting thymic output rebounded.

Points on this clonotype: Its antigen is as yet unknown.

Amplification of TCR beta used genomic DNA extracted from peripheral blood. Multiplex touch-down PCR with TRB-A/B primers amplified rearranged V-D-J TRB sequences. One entry per CDR3 protein, called by TCRdb with MiXCR from the multiplex PCR reads. The repertoire holds over 9,000 distinct CDR3 sequences, 24% seen once, with approximately 2% in the top ten. Sequences were obtained from blood. The clonotype was recovered from a human donor in good health.

This CDR3 reads CASSLSGGYGYTF. CDR3 sequence (DNA): TGTGCCAGCAGCTTGTCGGGGGGCTATGGCTACACCTTC. The rearrangement uses TRBV7-9 and TRBJ1-2; maybe TRBD1 (5 bases). V lost 3 bases and J lost 4, with 9 bases in between. CDR3 size: 13 residues. Looked up from germline, CDR1 is SEHNR and CDR2 is FQNEAQ (reference sequence).